This T cell receptor (beta chain) was retrieved from a study of blood T cells in healthy people across ages. Then a second PCR, running roughly 7 to 11 cycles, was carried out with a sample-barcoded 5' primer and a J-beta primer mix. MiXCR, applied by TCRdb to the 5' RACE reads, yields one record per CDR3 protein. The data show some 900,000 distinct CDR3 sequences, with around 48% seen just once and 10% to 15% held by the top ten. This clonotype has just a few counts. Its antigen remains unknown. The CDR3 covers 16 residues. In germline, CDR1 is MNHNS, CDR2 SASEGT. V gave up 2 bases and J gave up 3 bases, with 17 bases separating them. Study-wide results and limits: In long-lived donors, naive CD4+ cell counts and diversity exceeded those of aged donors. As age increased, TCR beta diversity per million T cells fell in a roughly linear fashion.

The sequenced sample consisted of blood. The clonotype comes from a man under 40 in good health. The chain couples TRBV6-1 to TRBJ2-7, with D unclear. This chain's CDR3 is CASSEPSAPAYYEQYF. CDR3 sequence (DNA): TGTGCCAGCAGTGAACCTTCTGCCCCAGCCTACTACGAGCAGTACTTC.